This T cell receptor beta chain derives from a study of T cell changes during pregnancy in multiple sclerosis. Here immunoSEQ multiplex PCR was the method, and the copy in TCRdb shows in-frame clones only, minus some. The sample shows tens of thousands of clones, about nine tenths of them seen only once. Germline CDR1 and CDR2: MNHEY and SMNVEV (reference sequence). The CDR3 extends over 15 amino acids. V lost 3 bases, J lost 5 bases, and 16 bases lay in between. The rearrangement links TRBV27 to TRBJ1-1, with D maybe TRBD1 (5 bases). The input for sequencing was peripheral blood, taken before pregnancy. The clonotype comes from a female donor with multiple sclerosis, enrolled in a pregnancy study. CDR3 residues: CASSFTVTGGTEAFF. CDR3 coding DNA: TGTGCCAGCAGTTTTACAGTCACAGGAGGGACTGAAGCTTTCTTT.